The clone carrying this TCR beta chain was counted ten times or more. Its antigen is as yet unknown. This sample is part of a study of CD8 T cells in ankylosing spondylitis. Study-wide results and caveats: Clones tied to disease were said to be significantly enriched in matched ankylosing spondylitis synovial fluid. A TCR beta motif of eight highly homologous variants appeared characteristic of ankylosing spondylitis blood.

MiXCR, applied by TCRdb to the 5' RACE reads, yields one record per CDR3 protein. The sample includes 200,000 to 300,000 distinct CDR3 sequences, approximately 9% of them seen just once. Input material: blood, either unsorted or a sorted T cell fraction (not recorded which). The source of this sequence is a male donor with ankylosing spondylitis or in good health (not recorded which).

CDR3 amino acids: CASSLEWGGQPQHF. CDR3 DNA sequence: TGCGCCAGCAGCTTGGAGTGGGGAGGTCAGCCCCAGCATTTT. The chain recombines TRBV5-1 with TRBJ1-5; D gene unclear. The germline V gene has CDR1 SGHRS and CDR2 YFSETQ. V was clipped by 0 bases and J by 6 bases, with 10 bases between them. The CDR3 is 14 residues long.